What follows describes a single T cell receptor beta chain. These data come from a study of patients and donors after allogeneic stem cell transplantation. CDR3 size: 15 residues. Trimming took off 3 bases at V and 4 bases at J, with 17 bases between the two ends. CDR1 SGHRS and CDR2 YFSETQ come from the germline V gene. TCRdb processed the RT-PCR reads anew with MiXCR; each CDR3 protein has one entry. The table shows over 150,000 distinct CDR3 sequences, with around 41% occurring only once. This sequence joins TRBV5-1 and TRBJ2-7, with D maybe TRBD2 (6 bases). This clonotype originated in a human donor who was either an allogeneic HSCT recipient or a stem cell or donor lymphocyte infusion donor (not recorded which). It is not recorded whose cells these are; they may come from a transplant donor. The specimen was blood, either unsorted or a sorted T cell fraction (not recorded which). Written as DNA, the CDR3 is TGCGCCAGCAGCTCAGACGGGACTGCCTCGTACGAGCAGTACTTC. It yields the protein CASSSDGTASYEQYF.